Given below is one T cell receptor (beta chain) in context. This entry comes from a study of T cells in women clearing cervical HPV infection. Background on the study: Blood came at first lesion visit for cases, post-clearance for controls.

Sequencing was performed with immunoSEQ multiplex PCR; in TCRdb, only in-frame clones are kept and a portion is missing. Its table records tens of thousands of clones. The TCR sequence derives from a woman between 18 and 70 years old with a cervical HPV16 infection that either progressed to CIN3+ or cleared (not recorded which). Sequenced sample: blood buffy coat.

The DNA read from the CDR3 is TGTGCCAGTAGTCCGGGTAGCAATCAGCCG. It specifies CASSPGSNQP. Given in full, the CDR3 is CASSPGSNQPQYF. This rearrangement joins TRBV19 to TRBJ2-3; D unclear. Coverage ceases 3 residues before the CDR3 finishes, and the germline J gene fills in the end. The CDR3 length is 13 residues. The germline CDR1 and CDR2 sequences are LNHDA and SQIVND (reference sequence).